This is a list of T cell receptor beta chains from one sample in a study of cytomegalovirus exposure and HLA in healthy donors. TCRdb's copy holds only in-frame clones and misses some; the assay was immunoSEQ multiplex PCR. The data contain over 65,000 clones, 80% to 90% of them singletons. The sample was PBMCs. The receptors were sampled from a human donor in good health. CDR3s include the opening cysteine and the closing phenylalanine or tryptophan. The D gene is left open where the match is weak. The size entry is marked missing in some rows and otherwise reads once, few, many or a size class.

J gene: TRBJ1-6
D gene: -
V gene: TRBV11-2
clone size: -
CDR3 protein: CASSLVGGIDNSPLHF
CDR3 DNA: TGTGCCAGCAGCTTAGTAGGAGGAATAGATAATTCACCCCTCCACTTT

J gene: TRBJ2-3
D gene: TRBD2
V gene: TRBV2
clone size: -
CDR3 protein: CASSENSGGTDTQYF
CDR3 DNA: TGTGCCAGCAGTGAAAATAGCGGGGGGACAGATACGCAGTATTTT

J gene: TRBJ2-3
D gene: TRBD2
V gene: TRBV28
clone size: -
CDR3 protein: CASRKIAGGQDTQYF
CDR3 DNA: TGTGCCAGCAGGAAAATAGCGGGGGGGCAGGATACGCAGTATTTT

J gene: TRBJ2-3
D gene: TRBD1
V gene: TRBV7-9
clone size: -
CDR3 protein: CASSRTGGGYTDTQYF
CDR3 DNA: TGTGCCAGCAGCCGAACAGGGGGTGGATACACAGATACGCAGTATTTT

J gene: TRBJ2-2
D gene: TRBD1
V gene: TRBV5-4
clone size: few
CDR3 protein: CASSSVRTGNTGELFF
CDR3 DNA: TGTGCCAGCAGCTCAGTTCGGACAGGGAACACCGGGGAGCTGTTTTTT

J gene: TRBJ1-1
D gene: TRBD1
V gene: TRBV7-2
clone size: -
CDR3 protein: CASSLGGGAVNAEAFF
CDR3 DNA: TGTGCCAGCAGCTTAGGAGGGGGCGCGGTAAACGCTGAAGCTTTCTTT

J gene: TRBJ2-2
D gene: TRBD2
V gene: TRBV7-6
clone size: -
CDR3 protein: CASSLNSLAGADLSNTGELFF
CDR3 DNA: TGTGCCAGCAGCTTAAATTCTCTAGCGGGGGCCGATCTCTCGAACACCGGGGAGCTGTTTTTT

J gene: TRBJ2-7
D gene: -
V gene: TRBV2
clone size: few
CDR3 protein: CASRGPGIEQYF
CDR3 DNA: TGTGCCAGCAGGGGTCCAGGAATCGAGCAGTACTTC

J gene: TRBJ2-3
D gene: TRBD2
V gene: TRBV4-2
clone size: -
CDR3 protein: CASSPRTRTSSTDTQYF
CDR3 DNA: TGTGCCAGCAGCCCCCGCACCAGGACTAGTAGCACAGATACGCAGTATTTT

J gene: TRBJ2-1
D gene: -
V gene: TRBV19
clone size: -
CDR3 protein: CASSTGQNIYNEQFF
CDR3 DNA: TGTGCCAGTAGCACCGGACAGAATATCTACAATGAGCAGTTCTTC

J gene: TRBJ2-2
D gene: -
V gene: TRBV7-2
clone size: -
CDR3 protein: CASSLRVSGELFF
CDR3 DNA: TGTGCCAGCAGCTTGAGGGTTTCCGGGGAGCTGTTTTTT

J gene: TRBJ2-7
D gene: TRBD1
V gene: TRBV5-1
clone size: -
CDR3 protein: CASSLDETGFYEQYF
CDR3 DNA: TGCGCCAGCAGCTTGGATGAGACAGGGTTCTACGAGCAGTACTTC

J gene: TRBJ1-3
D gene: -
V gene: TRBV11-2
clone size: -
CDR3 protein: CASSGPGTENAPRGNTIYF
CDR3 DNA: TGTGCCAGCAGCGGCCCCGGGACTGAAAACGCCCCTCGCGGAAACACCATATATTTT

J gene: TRBJ2-3
D gene: -
V gene: TRBV11-2
clone size: -
CDR3 protein: CASSFNRFTDTQYF
CDR3 DNA: TGTGCCAGCAGCTTTAATCGTTTTACAGATACGCAGTATTTT

J gene: TRBJ2-1
D gene: TRBD1
V gene: TRBV7-3
clone size: once
CDR3 protein: CASSQDREYEQFF
CDR3 DNA: TGTGCCAGCAGCCAGGACAGGGAGTATGAGCAGTTCTTC

J gene: TRBJ2-7
D gene: -
V gene: TRBV11-2
clone size: once
CDR3 protein: CASSLDQRGREQYF
CDR3 DNA: TGTGCCAGCAGCTTAGATCAAAGGGGAAGGGAGCAGTACTTC

J gene: TRBJ2-3
D gene: TRBD2
V gene: TRBV5-1
clone size: -
CDR3 protein: CASSRYLLAGTSTDTQYF
CDR3 DNA: TGCGCCAGCAGCCGTTATTTACTAGCGGGAACTAGCACAGATACGCAGTATTTT

J gene: TRBJ1-5
D gene: TRBD1
V gene: TRBV6-1
clone size: few
CDR3 protein: CASSEGLLGTGVNQPQHF
CDR3 DNA: TGTGCCAGCAGTGAAGGGTTGCTCGGGACAGGGGTCAATCAGCCCCAGCATTTT

J gene: TRBJ2-7
D gene: -
V gene: TRBV19
clone size: -
CDR3 protein: CASTPTPQYAPYEQYF
CDR3 DNA: TGTGCCAGTACCCCAACCCCGCAGTATGCCCCCTACGAGCAGTACTTC

J gene: TRBJ2-5
D gene: TRBD1
V gene: TRBV6-6
clone size: once
CDR3 protein: CASSRTGGPKEQYF
CDR3 DNA: TGTGCCAGCAGTCGGACAGGGGGTCCGAAAGAGCAGTACTTC

J gene: TRBJ2-3
D gene: -
V gene: TRBV6-1
clone size: -
CDR3 protein: CASSALSGGTDTQYF
CDR3 DNA: TGTGCCAGCAGTGCTCTCTCGGGTGGCACAGATACGCAGTATTTT

J gene: TRBJ1-2
D gene: -
V gene: TRBV19
clone size: -
CDR3 protein: CASSPRTGGYTF
CDR3 DNA: TGTGCCAGTAGTCCCCGGACGGGAGGCTACACCTTC

J gene: TRBJ2-7
D gene: TRBD2
V gene: TRBV5-1
clone size: -
CDR3 protein: CASSLTSGGAYEQYF
CDR3 DNA: TGCGCCAGCAGCCTAACTAGCGGGGGGGCCTACGAGCAGTACTTC

J gene: TRBJ2-7
D gene: TRBD1
V gene: TRBV7-7
clone size: -
CDR3 protein: CASSQGTGDEQYF
CDR3 DNA: TGTGCCAGCAGCCAAGGGACAGGGGACGAGCAGTACTTC

J gene: TRBJ1-4
D gene: -
V gene: TRBV28
clone size: -
CDR3 protein: CASSLPPGHKLFF
CDR3 DNA: TGTGCCAGCAGTTTACCTCCGGGACATAAACTGTTTTTT

J gene: TRBJ2-3
D gene: -
V gene: TRBV21-1
clone size: -
CDR3 protein: CASSKGAGFVYF
CDR3 DNA: TGTGCCAGCAGCAAAGGGGCAGGGTTTGTGTATTTT

J gene: TRBJ2-5
D gene: -
V gene: TRBV7-6
clone size: -
CDR3 protein: CASSLSGQETQYF
CDR3 DNA: TGTGCCAGCAGCTTAAGCGGGCAAGAGACCCAGTACTTC

J gene: TRBJ2-7
D gene: TRBD1
V gene: TRBV12-5
clone size: -
CDR3 protein: CASGLSGTARYEQYF
CDR3 DNA: TGTGCTAGTGGTTTGTCGGGGACAGCCCGCTACGAGCAGTACTTC

J gene: TRBJ2-1
D gene: TRBD2
V gene: TRBV5-4
clone size: -
CDR3 protein: CASSFSTSGTYNEQFF
CDR3 DNA: TGTGCCAGCAGCTTCTCGACTAGCGGAACGTACAATGAGCAGTTCTTC

J gene: TRBJ1-1
D gene: TRBD1
V gene: TRBV5-4
clone size: -
CDR3 protein: CASSVQDRGRTRGAFF
CDR3 DNA: TGTGCCAGCAGCGTCCAGGACAGGGGGCGGACCCGTGGGGCTTTCTTT

J gene: TRBJ2-3
D gene: -
V gene: TRBV28
clone size: -
CDR3 protein: CASIGPTSRTDTQYF
CDR3 DNA: TGTGCCAGCATAGGCCCGACTAGTCGGACAGATACGCAGTATTTT

J gene: TRBJ2-1
D gene: TRBD2
V gene: TRBV5-1
clone size: -
CDR3 protein: CASSYVAGFSGANNEQFF
CDR3 DNA: TGCGCCAGCAGCTACGTGGCGGGTTTTAGCGGGGCGAACAATGAGCAGTTCTTC

J gene: TRBJ2-5
D gene: -
V gene: TRBV6-5
clone size: once
CDR3 protein: CASKDSGFLRTQYF
CDR3 DNA: TGTGCCAGCAAGGATAGCGGTTTTCTTAGGACCCAGTACTTC

J gene: TRBJ1-6
D gene: TRBD1
V gene: TRBV4-1
clone size: -
CDR3 protein: CASSQDPTGQTNSPLHF
CDR3 DNA: TGCGCCAGCAGCCAAGATCCGACGGGACAGACAAATTCACCCCTCCACTTT

J gene: TRBJ2-1
D gene: -
V gene: TRBV19
clone size: -
CDR3 protein: CASRNRVDEQFF
CDR3 DNA: TGTGCCAGTAGAAACAGGGTTGATGAGCAGTTCTTC

J gene: TRBJ2-1
D gene: TRBD1
V gene: TRBV5-1
clone size: once
CDR3 protein: CASSYPRGQGRYNEQFF
CDR3 DNA: TGCGCCAGCAGCTACCCTCGGGGACAGGGAAGATACAATGAGCAGTTCTTC

J gene: TRBJ2-1
D gene: TRBD1
V gene: TRBV6-5
clone size: -
CDR3 protein: CASSSTGGSYNEQFF
CDR3 DNA: TGTGCCAGCAGTTCGACAGGGGGCTCCTACAATGAGCAGTTCTTC

J gene: TRBJ1-1
D gene: TRBD1
V gene: TRBV19
clone size: -
CDR3 protein: CASSTHATGGSSEAFF
CDR3 DNA: TGTGCCAGTAGTACGCACGCAACAGGGGGCTCCTCTGAAGCTTTCTTT

J gene: TRBJ2-5
D gene: TRBD1
V gene: TRBV6-6
clone size: -
CDR3 protein: CASSYGDSQETQYF
CDR3 DNA: TGTGCCAGCAGTTACGGGGACAGTCAAGAGACCCAGTACTTC

J gene: TRBJ1-1
D gene: -
V gene: TRBV10-3
clone size: once
CDR3 protein: CAIRPGLNTEAFF
CDR3 DNA: TGTGCCATCAGGCCGGGATTGAACACTGAAGCTTTCTTT

J gene: TRBJ1-2
D gene: TRBD1
V gene: TRBV10-3
clone size: -
CDR3 protein: CAISEGEQGAYYGYTF
CDR3 DNA: TGTGCCATCAGTGAGGGGGAACAGGGGGCGTACTATGGCTACACCTTC

J gene: TRBJ2-6
D gene: TRBD1
V gene: TRBV5-1
clone size: -
CDR3 protein: CASNSGTGNSGANVLTF
CDR3 DNA: TGCGCCAGTAACTCCGGGACAGGGAACTCTGGGGCCAACGTCCTGACTTTC

J gene: TRBJ2-2
D gene: TRBD2
V gene: TRBV7-2
clone size: -
CDR3 protein: CASSRQRGGQTGELFF
CDR3 DNA: TGTGCCAGCAGCAGGCAGCGGGGGGGGCAAACCGGGGAGCTGTTTTTT

J gene: TRBJ2-2
D gene: -
V gene: TRBV11-2
clone size: -
CDR3 protein: CASSIGAGMNTGELFF
CDR3 DNA: TGTGCCAGCAGCATAGGGGCAGGGATGAACACCGGGGAGCTGTTTTTT

J gene: TRBJ2-2
D gene: TRBD1
V gene: TRBV5-4
clone size: -
CDR3 protein: CASSWGQGNTGELFF
CDR3 DNA: TGTGCCAGCAGCTGGGGACAGGGGAACACCGGGGAGCTGTTTTTT

J gene: TRBJ1-5
D gene: -
V gene: TRBV7-2
clone size: -
CDR3 protein: CASSSVGRSSNQPQHF
CDR3 DNA: TGTGCCAGCAGCTCGGTTGGTAGGAGTAGCAATCAGCCCCAGCATTTT

J gene: TRBJ2-3
D gene: TRBD2
V gene: TRBV9
clone size: once
CDR3 protein: CASSLGTSVSDTQYF
CDR3 DNA: TGTGCCAGCAGCCTTGGGACTAGCGTATCAGATACGCAGTATTTT

J gene: TRBJ2-7
D gene: -
V gene: TRBV7-3
clone size: -
CDR3 protein: CASSLTGEREQYF
CDR3 DNA: TGTGCCAGCAGCTTAACAGGGGAACGGGAGCAGTACTTC

J gene: TRBJ2-3
D gene: TRBD2
V gene: TRBV28
clone size: -
CDR3 protein: CASSVQLAGHTDTQYF
CDR3 DNA: TGTGCCAGCAGTGTCCAACTAGCGGGGCACACAGATACGCAGTATTTT

J gene: TRBJ2-3
D gene: -
V gene: TRBV29-1
clone size: -
CDR3 protein: CSVEGVTGTSTDTQYF
CDR3 DNA: TGCAGCGTTGAAGGGGTTACGGGGACAAGCACAGATACGCAGTATTTT

J gene: TRBJ2-5
D gene: -
V gene: TRBV9
clone size: -
CDR3 protein: CASSVAPRGGEETQYF
CDR3 DNA: TGTGCCAGCAGCGTAGCCCCCAGGGGTGGAGAAGAGACCCAGTACTTC

J gene: TRBJ1-1
D gene: TRBD1
V gene: TRBV5-4
clone size: -
CDR3 protein: CASSLDRGWLTEAFF
CDR3 DNA: TGTGCCAGCAGCTTGGACAGGGGGTGGCTCACTGAAGCTTTCTTT

J gene: TRBJ1-6
D gene: TRBD1
V gene: TRBV7-2
clone size: -
CDR3 protein: CASSAGTGGNSPLHF
CDR3 DNA: TGTGCCAGCAGCGCCGGGACAGGGGGGAATTCACCCCTCCACTTT

J gene: TRBJ2-3
D gene: TRBD2
V gene: TRBV5-1
clone size: -
CDR3 protein: CASSLTSGGATQYF
CDR3 DNA: TGCGCCAGCAGCTTGACTAGCGGGGGGGCCACGCAGTATTTT

J gene: TRBJ1-1
D gene: TRBD1
V gene: TRBV6-1
clone size: -
CDR3 protein: CASSARTGAILTEAFF
CDR3 DNA: TGTGCCAGCAGTGCACGGACAGGGGCCATACTCACTGAAGCTTTCTTT

J gene: TRBJ1-3
D gene: -
V gene: TRBV27
clone size: -
CDR3 protein: CASSLFLGNTIYF
CDR3 DNA: TGTGCCAGCAGTTTATTTCTAGGAAACACCATATATTTT

J gene: TRBJ2-2
D gene: -
V gene: TRBV9
clone size: -
CDR3 protein: CASSVRDNRPNTGELFF
CDR3 DNA: TGTGCCAGCAGCGTACGGGACAACCGCCCGAACACCGGGGAGCTGTTTTTT

J gene: TRBJ2-7
D gene: TRBD2
V gene: TRBV2
clone size: -
CDR3 protein: CASTPLAGGVSEQYF
CDR3 DNA: TGTGCCAGCACCCCGCTGGCCGGGGGGGTGAGCGAGCAGTACTTC